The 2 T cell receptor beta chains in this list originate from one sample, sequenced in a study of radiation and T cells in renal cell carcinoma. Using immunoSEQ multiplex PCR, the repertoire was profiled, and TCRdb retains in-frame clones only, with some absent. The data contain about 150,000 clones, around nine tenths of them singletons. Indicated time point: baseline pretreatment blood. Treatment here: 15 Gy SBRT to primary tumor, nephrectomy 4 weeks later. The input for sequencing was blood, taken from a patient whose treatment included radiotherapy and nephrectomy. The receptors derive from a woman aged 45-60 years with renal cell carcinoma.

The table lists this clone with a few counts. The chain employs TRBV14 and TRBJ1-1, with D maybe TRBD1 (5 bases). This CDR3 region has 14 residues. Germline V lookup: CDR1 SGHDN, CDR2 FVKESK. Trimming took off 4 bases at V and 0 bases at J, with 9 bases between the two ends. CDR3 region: CASSLGTVNTEAFF. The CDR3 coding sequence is TGTGCCAGCAGCCTAGGGACGGTGAACACTGAAGCTTTCTTT.

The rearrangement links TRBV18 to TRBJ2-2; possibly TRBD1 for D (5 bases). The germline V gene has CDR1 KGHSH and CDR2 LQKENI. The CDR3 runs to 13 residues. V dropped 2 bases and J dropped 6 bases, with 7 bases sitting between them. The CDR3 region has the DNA TGTGCCAGCTCACCAGGGGCCTCCGGGGAGCTGTTTTTT. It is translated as CASSPGASGELFF.